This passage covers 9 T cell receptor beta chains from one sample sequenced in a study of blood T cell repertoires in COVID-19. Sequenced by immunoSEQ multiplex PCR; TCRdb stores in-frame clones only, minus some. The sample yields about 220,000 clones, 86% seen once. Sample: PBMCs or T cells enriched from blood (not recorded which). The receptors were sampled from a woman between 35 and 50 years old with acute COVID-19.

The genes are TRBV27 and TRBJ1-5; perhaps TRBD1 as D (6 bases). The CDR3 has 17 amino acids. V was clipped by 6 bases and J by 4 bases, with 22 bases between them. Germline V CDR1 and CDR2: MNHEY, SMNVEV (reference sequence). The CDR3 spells CASSRRGGATSNQPQHF. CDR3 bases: TGTGCCAGCAGCCGGCGCGGGGGGGCGACCTCGAATCAGCCCCAGCATTTT.

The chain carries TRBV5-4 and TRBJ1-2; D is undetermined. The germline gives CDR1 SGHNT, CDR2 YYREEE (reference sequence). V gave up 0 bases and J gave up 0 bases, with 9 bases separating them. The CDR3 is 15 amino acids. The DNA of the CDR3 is TGTGCCAGCAGCTTGGCCGCCAGTACTAACTATGGCTACACCTTC. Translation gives CASSLAASTNYGYTF.

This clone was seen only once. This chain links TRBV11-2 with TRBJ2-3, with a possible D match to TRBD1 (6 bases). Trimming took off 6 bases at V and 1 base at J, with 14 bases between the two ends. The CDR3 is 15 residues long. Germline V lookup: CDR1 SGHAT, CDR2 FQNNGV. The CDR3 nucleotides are TGTGCCAGCAGTCGAAGGGGGTTAGGCACAGATACGCAGTATTTT. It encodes CASSRRGLGTDTQYF.

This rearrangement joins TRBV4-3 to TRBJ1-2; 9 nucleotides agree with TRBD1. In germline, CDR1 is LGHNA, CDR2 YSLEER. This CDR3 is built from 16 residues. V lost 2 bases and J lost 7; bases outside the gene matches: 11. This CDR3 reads CASSQMGGTGKSGYTF. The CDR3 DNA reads TGCGCCAGCAGCCAAATGGGTGGGACAGGGAAGAGTGGCTACACCTTC.

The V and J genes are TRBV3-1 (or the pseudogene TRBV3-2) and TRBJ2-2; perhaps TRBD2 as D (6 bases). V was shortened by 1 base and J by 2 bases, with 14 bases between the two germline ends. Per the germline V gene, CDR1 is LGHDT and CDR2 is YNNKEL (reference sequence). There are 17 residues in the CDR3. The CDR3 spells CASSQGSGVPNTGELFF. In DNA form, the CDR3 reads TGTGCCAGCAGCCAAGGATCGGGGGTTCCCAACACCGGGGAGCTGTTTTTT.

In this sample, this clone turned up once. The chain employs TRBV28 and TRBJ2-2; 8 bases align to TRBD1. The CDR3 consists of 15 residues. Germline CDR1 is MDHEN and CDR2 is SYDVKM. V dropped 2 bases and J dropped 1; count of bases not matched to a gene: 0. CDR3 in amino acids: CASSLGQGNTGELFF. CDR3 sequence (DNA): TGTGCCAGCAGTTTAGGACAGGGGAACACCGGGGAGCTGTTTTTT.

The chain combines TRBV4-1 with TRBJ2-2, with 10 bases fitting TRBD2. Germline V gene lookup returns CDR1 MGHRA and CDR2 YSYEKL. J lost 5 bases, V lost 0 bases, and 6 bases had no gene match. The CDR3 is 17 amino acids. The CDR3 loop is CASSQDEAGGPTGELFF. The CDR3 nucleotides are TGCGCCAGCAGCCAAGATGAAGCGGGGGGGCCTACCGGGGAGCTGTTTTTT.

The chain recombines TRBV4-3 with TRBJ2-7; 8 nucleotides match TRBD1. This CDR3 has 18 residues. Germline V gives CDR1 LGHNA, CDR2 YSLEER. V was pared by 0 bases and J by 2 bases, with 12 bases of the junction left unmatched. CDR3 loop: CASSQEGGYGTGAYEQYF. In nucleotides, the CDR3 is TGCGCCAGCAGCCAAGAAGGGGGGTATGGGACAGGAGCCTACGAGCAGTACTTC.

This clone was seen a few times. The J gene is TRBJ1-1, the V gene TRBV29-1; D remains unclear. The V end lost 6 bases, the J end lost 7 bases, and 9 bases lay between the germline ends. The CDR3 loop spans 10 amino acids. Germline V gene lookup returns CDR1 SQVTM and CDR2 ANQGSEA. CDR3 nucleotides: TGCAGCGTGGGCAATCTTGAAGCTTTCTTT. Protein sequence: CSVGNLEAFF.